This T cell receptor beta chain was found in a study of CD8+CD57+ T cells in acquired aplastic anemia. The wider study: Across the sorted CD4+ and CD8+ cells, DNA amounts averaged approximately 3 ug.

The CDR3 length is 11 residues. V lost 5 bases and J lost 8, with 6 bases in between. The germline V gene has CDR1 SGHTA and CDR2 FQGNSA. All patients picked for sequencing had shown, by flow cytometry, an expansion of CD8+CD57+ cells. With no exception, the patients had severe acquired aplastic anemia. The study profiled TCR beta VDJ and CDR3 using genomic DNA as template. TCRdb reanalysed the reads using MiXCR and keeps one entry per CDR3 protein. The data contain roughly 250,000 distinct CDR3 sequences, around half of them seen just once; the ten biggest clones take up 6.5% to 8%. There are a few counts of this clonotype.

The sample comprised sorted CD4+, CD8+, or CD8+CD57+ T cells (not recorded which) from PBMCs. V is TRBV7-2 and J is TRBJ2-2; D is unclear. The clonotype originates from a human donor with aplastic anemia. CDR3 nucleotide sequence: TGTGCCAGCAGCAGGTTGGGGGAGCTGTTTTTT. Residues: CASSRLGELFF.